This TCR beta chain was sequenced for a study of cytomegalovirus exposure and HLA in healthy donors. Study results and limitations: A later analysis by the authors found several of the most significant clusters apparently linked to common viral pathogens. Relative to equally common others, HLA-associated TCR beta chains showed greater clonal expansion in a later analysis.

PCR was performed using 60 Vbeta and 13 Jbeta primers. The repertoire was sequenced with immunoSEQ multiplex PCR; TCRdb's copy has only in-frame clones and lacks some. The sample has approximately 170,000 clones, approximately 81% seen once; the top ten hold about 0.77%. Despite likely unrecorded immune exposures, the donors were nominally healthy at the time of sampling. In the case of this clone: Its antigen is unidentified.

The CDR3 covers 14 residues. V lost 6 bases to trimming and J lost 4 bases; unmatched junction nucleotides: 10. CDR1 SQVTM and CDR2 ANQGSEA come from the germline V gene. Sequencing used PBMCs. The gene calls are TRBV29-1 and TRBJ1-2; 8 nucleotides match TRBD1. This TCR came from a woman in her late teens or twenties in good health and CMV-seronegative. DNA for the CDR3: TGCAGCGTGGGGACAGGCCTCGGGGGCTATGGCTACACCTTC. Amino acids: CSVGTGLGGYGYTF.